The TCR beta chain under discussion was sequenced for a study of identical twins. A template switching step contributed a universal primer site, while unique molecular identifiers were present in the cDNA. TCRdb recomputed calls from the 5' RACE reads with MiXCR, one row per CDR3 protein. Among about 150,000 distinct CDR3 sequences listed, 3.5% were seen once. The CDR3 covers 16 residues. Looked up from germline, CDR1 is SGHVS and CDR2 is FQNEAQ. The V and J ends lost 1 base and 5 bases, in that order; junction bases with no gene match: 7. This clonotype has a count of ten or more. Its specificity is unknown. Study results and caveats: Interpretation of the results relied on cross-sectional statistical analysis and not on following the same donors. Whereas memory repertoires showed no such difference, abundant cord blood beta clonotypes carried fewer insertions.

Sequencing was carried out using memory T cells sorted from blood. This chain uses TRBV7-8 with TRBJ2-1, with 8 bases lining up with TRBD2. The origin of this receptor is a man aged 18 to 30 in good health. The CDR3: CASSLGGAGDHNEQFF. The CDR3, as DNA: TGTGCCAGCAGCTTAGGGGGAGCGGGAGACCACAATGAGCAGTTCTTC.